This T cell receptor beta chain was recorded in a study of human T cells and chemical hapten exposure. The wider study: Patients having alopecia areata, totalis or universalis were mostly female.

TCRdb processed the RACE reads anew with MiXCR; each CDR3 protein has one entry. This sample yields tens of thousands of distinct CDR3 sequences, of which over 10% are seen a single time; more than 4.5% belongs to the top ten. This clonotype was detected ten times or more. Time point reported: patch test 3, about 24 weeks after DPC sensitization. As for treatment: therapeutic diphenylcyclopropenone sensitization with weekly scalp DPC. The CDR3 totals 18 residues. Germline loops: CDR1 MNHEY, CDR2 SVGAGI. The ends lost 0 bases at V and 4 bases at J; junction bases unmatched: 13. The V gene is TRBV6-5, the J gene TRBJ1-1; 8 bases agree with TRBD1. The source of this sequence is a woman aged 45 to 65 with alopecia areata. Some clones in this sample may be carry-over from other donors' samples. The sequenced sample was whole blood, obtained in connection with sensitization to the hapten diphenylcyclopropenone (DPC). The CDR3 bases are TGTGCCAGCAGTTACTCGATTTTGGGGCAGGGGGCAATCACTGAAGCTTTCTTT. This sequence encodes CASSYSILGQGAITEAFF.